The 8 T cell receptor beta chains presented below share a single source sample, sequenced in a study of regulatory T cells in long-lasting Graves disease (dated by TCRdb to 2020 to 2022). Library preparation was by multiplex PCR. The sequencer was an Illumina HiSeq 4000. TCR beta libraries were built with iRepertoire HTBI primers and Arm-PCR amplification of CDR3 regions. The raw public reads went through TCRdb reprocessing: fastp at Q25, MiXCR clone calling, in-frame beta chains kept. Each entry merges the rows of one CDR3 protein and shows their most common DNA and genes. This sample has 520,000 or so distinct CDR3 sequences in its table, and about 11% of those were observed once. Around 10% of the sample comes from the top ten. Reading the label with the study, this specimen's time point is: newly diagnosed GD, antithyroid drugs for less than 3 months. For both TCR sequencing and RNA sequencing, RNA was extracted from PBMCs in TRIzol.

In addition, the sample was reused for a study of T cells in Graves' hyperthyroidism and ophthalmopathy.

The material sequenced was peripheral blood mononuclear cells (PBMCs), taken at new diagnosis, from a patient treated with antithyroid drugs. These TCRs come from a woman between 25 and 40 years old with Graves disease. Donor details come from another sample of the same person, matched by shared clones.

This clonotype was detected a few times. J is TRBJ1-2 and V is TRBV5-5; possibly TRBD1 for D (5 bases). Trimming removed 1 base from V and 5 bases from J, with 15 bases in between. CDR3 length: 15 residues. Per the germline V gene, CDR1 is SGHKS and CDR2 is YYEKEE (reference sequence). The CDR3, as DNA: TGTGCCAGCAGCTTGTTCAGGGTAACCGATTATGGCTACACCTTC. It codes for CASSLFRVTDYGYTF.

The table lists this clonotype with a few counts. This chain joins TRBV4-3 and TRBJ2-7, with 8 bases that match TRBD2. Germline-derived CDR1 and CDR2 are LGHNA and YSLEER. This CDR3 has 16 residues. V lost 4 bases, J lost 3 bases, and 11 bases stayed unmatched. The CDR3 nucleotides are TGCGCCAGCAGCCGAGAATTGGCGGGAGGCTACTACGAGCAGTACTTC. This encodes CASSRELAGGYYEQYF.

This clonotype was found many times. The rearrangement joins TRBV19 to TRBJ2-5; D gene unclear. The V gene lost 5 bases and the J gene lost 2 bases, with 21 bases spanning the gap. Per the germline V gene, CDR1 is LNHDA and CDR2 is SQIVND (reference sequence). This CDR3 is 17 amino acids long. The CDR3 here is CASSAPDGPFRQETQYF. The CDR3 DNA follows: TGTGCCAGTAGTGCCCCTGATGGACCCTTTCGACAAGAGACCCAGTACTTC.

The rearrangement joins TRBV3-1 to TRBJ1-1; tentative D call: TRBD1 (6 bases). The CDR3 is 15 residues long. The germline V gene encodes CDR1 LGHDT and CDR2 YNNKEL (reference sequence). V was cut by 2 bases and J by 1 base, with 11 bases left in between. The CDR3 protein is CASSQTQGWNTEAFF. Here the CDR3 DNA reads TGTGCCAGCAGCCAAACACAGGGCTGGAACACTGAAGCTTTCTTT. The full variable domain, with the rest looked up from reference TRBV3-1 and TRBJ1-1, is DTAVSQTPKYLVTQMGNDKSIKCEQNLGHDTMYWYKQDSKKFLKIMFSYNNKELIINETVPNRFSPKSPDKAHLNLHINSLELGDSAVYFCASSQTQGWNTEAFFGQGTRLTVV.

This clonotype was seen repeatedly, ten times or more. The chain links TRBV9 to TRBJ2-1, with D tentatively TRBD2 (6 bases). CDR3 length: 16 residues. The V and J ends lost 3 bases and 0 bases respectively, with 13 bases between them. Germline CDR1 SGDLS, CDR2 YYNGEE. Written as DNA, the CDR3 is TGTGCCAGCAGCGCATTGGACGGGGGCTCCTACAATGAGCAGTTCTTC. The encoded protein is CASSALDGGSYNEQFF.

The chain joins TRBV7-9 to TRBJ2-4; 7 bases map to TRBD2. There are 17 residues in the CDR3. V shed 1 base and J 1 base; nucleotides not matched to a gene: 7. Germline CDR1 and CDR2: SEHNR and FQNEAQ (reference sequence). CDR3: CASSLVGGSAAKNIQYF. In DNA, the CDR3 is TGTGCCAGCAGCTTAGTCGGCGGGAGTGCGGCCAAAAACATTCAGTACTTC.

This clonotype was counted at least ten times. The chain joins TRBV5-1 to TRBJ2-7; 8 bases are shared with TRBD2. V shed 2 bases, J shed 3 bases, and the junction held 4 bases outside the gene matches. Germline-derived CDR1 and CDR2 are SGHRS and YFSETQ. CDR3 size: 14 residues. In nucleotides, the CDR3 is TGCGCCAGCAGCTTACTAGCGGATGGCTACGAGCAGTACTTC. Translating it yields CASSLLADGYEQYF.

V gene TRBV28 combines with J gene TRBJ2-7; perhaps TRBD1 as D (8 bases). CDR1 is MDHEN and CDR2 is SYDVKM in the germline V gene. The CDR3 runs to 17 residues. Trimming shortened V by 1 base and J by 8 bases, and 24 bases separated the two germline ends. Here the CDR3 DNA reads TGTGCCAGCAGTTTATCGGTTGTCGGACAGGGAGGGTACAAGCAGTACTTC. Translating gives CASSLSVVGQGGYKQYF.